This entry is about one T cell receptor (beta chain). What this receptor recognizes is not known. No base-level quality is on record; no much larger clone is a single base apart. Trimming costs V 6 bases and J 3 bases, and their ends lie 6 bases apart. There are 11 amino acids in the CDR3, from cysteine to phenylalanine inclusive. Only the CDR3 region is kept as DNA, spanning 33 bases read in frame from base 1. According to the germline V gene, CDR1 reads MDHEN and CDR2 reads SYDVKM. The immunoSEQ Assay was used to immunosequence TCRbeta CDR3 regions from genomic DNA. Prior to high-throughput sequencing, genomic DNA was amplified by bias-controlled multiplex PCR. Concerning the study's data processing: To quantify the absolute abundance of each unique TCRbeta CDR3 region, the sequences were collapsed and filtered. Clonality, defined as 1 minus Pielou's evenness, was calculated using productive rearrangements only. Clones with significantly greater frequencies in on-treatment versus baseline samples were identified using a previously published method. Sourced from immuneACCESS, this table was stored by TCRdb with only in-frame sequences that have V and J called. A share of the clones is absent; for the studies checked, an unresolved V gene accounts for under half, and the remainder has no known explanation. The V and J calls and clone size were taken over from that table, and D and trimming were inferred from the DNA. This sample gives more than 15,000 clones in total; over 55% of them show up just once. Roughly a fifth of the sample rests with the top ten.

The treatment or condition tag for this specimen amounts to: randomized to nivolumab then ipilimumab (arm A) or the reverse (arm B). None of the patients in the trial had previously been given DNA-damaging chemotherapy. Live CD3+CD8+ cells negative for CD19 and CD56 were sorted from thawed PBMCs on a FACS Aria II flow cytometer. Samples were obtained from patients with melanoma enrolled in CheckMate 064, a randomized, open-label phase II trial of sequential checkpoint blockade. Peripheral blood mononuclear cells were collected by leukapheresis, purified with Ficoll-Paque, and frozen in human serum with approximately 9.9% DMSO. Purity of sorted blood CD3+CD8+ cells was verified at >98% immediately after sorting, followed by DNA extraction. These data come from a study of sequential checkpoint blockade in melanoma (dated by TCRdb to between 2018 and 2020). Some background on the complete study: Patients were assigned by 1:1 randomization to either first-line nivolumab followed by ipilimumab (arm A) or ipilimumab followed by nivolumab (arm B). Maintenance nivolumab came after each of the two trial sequences.

General study outcomes and caveats: Larger, independent patient cohorts are needed to validate the response-prediction model that combines TCR metrics and mutation burden.

The rearrangement joined TRBV28 to TRBJ2-7; the D gene cannot be resolved reliably. The receptor was isolated from a human donor with melanoma. The sample in question was CD8+ T cells sorted from blood (inferred from file names), obtained from a patient given nivolumab and ipilimumab in sequence. The CDR3 region: CASSSYYEQYF. The sequenced DNA: TGTGCCAGCAGCTCCTACTACGAGCAGTACTTC. Reference TRBV28 and TRBJ2-7 proteins supply the regions before and after the CDR3; the full variable domain is: DVKVTQSSRYLVKRTGEKVFLECVQDMDHENMFWYRQDPGLGLRLIYFSYDVKMKEKGDIPEGYSVSREKKERFSLILESASTNQTSMYLCASSSYYEQYFGPGTRLTVT.